These T cell receptor beta chains were read from a single sample in a study of neurological immune-mediated disorders. One entry per CDR3 protein results from TCRdb running MiXCR on the 5' RACE reads. Of about 71,000 distinct CDR3 sequences listed, 4.5% are singletons. The sample was PBMCs. Source of these receptors: a man aged 25-40 years with multiple sclerosis. Both conserved end residues are part of each CDR3. The D gene is left open where the match is weak. Size is stated for part of the rows, as once, few or many counts, or as a class when the clone is expanded.

J gene | clone size | D gene | V gene | CDR3 protein | CDR3 DNA
TRBJ2-2 | many | TRBD1 | TRBV7-9 | CASSSHPDRGPGELFF | TGTGCCAGCAGCTCTCACCCGGACAGGGGTCCCGGGGAGCTGTTTTTT
TRBJ1-1 | many | . | TRBV20-1 | CSAGGFANTEAFF | TGCAGTGCTGGAGGGTTCGCGAACACTGAAGCTTTCTTT
TRBJ1-3 | many | . | TRBV6-5 | CASRPASGVVGSGNTIYF | TGTGCCAGCAGACCCGCCTCAGGGGTGGTTGGCTCTGGAAACACCATATATTTT
TRBJ1-5 | many | . | TRBV12-3/TRBV12-4 | CASSLGPQPQHF | TGTGCCAGCAGTTTGGGGCCTCAGCCCCAGCATTTT
TRBJ2-1 | medium-sized | TRBD2 | TRBV7-9 | CASREGAGGSRGYNEQFF | TGTGCCAGCAGGGAGGGAGCGGGAGGATCCCGGGGCTACAATGAGCAGTTCTTC
TRBJ2-5 | many | . | TRBV4-1 | CASSQGVGIQETQYF | TGCGCCAGCAGCCAAGGAGTAGGCATCCAAGAGACCCAGTACTTC
TRBJ1-2 | many | TRBD1 | TRBV27 | CASTLRTGSNYGYTF | TGTGCCAGCACCTTGAGGACAGGGTCCAACTATGGCTACACCTTC
TRBJ2-1 | few | TRBD2 | TRBV12-3/TRBV12-4 | CASSLKLAGEVSYNEQFF | TGTGCCAGCAGTTTGAAACTAGCGGGGGAGGTCTCCTACAATGAGCAGTTCTTC
TRBJ1-1 | many | . | TRBV12-3/TRBV12-4 | CASTRGRGNEAFF | TGTGCCAGCACCAGGGGACGGGGGAATGAAGCTTTCTTT
TRBJ1-6 | few | . | TRBV27 | CASSFGTVASPLNF | TGTGCCAGCAGTTTCGGAACAGTTGCGTCACCCCTCAACTTT
TRBJ1-2 | many | . | TRBV20-1 | CSAEGRGSVYTF | TGCAGCGCAGAAGGCAGGGGAAGTGTCTACACCTTC
TRBJ1-5 | many | TRBD1 | TRBV27 | CASSTGTGGVETQHF | TGTGCCAGCAGTACCGGGACAGGGGGGGTTGAGACCCAGCATTTT
TRBJ1-1 | many | . | TRBV20-1 | CSARTNGAYEAFF | TGCAGTGCTAGGACAAATGGGGCCTATGAAGCTTTCTTT
TRBJ1-2 | few | . | TRBV7-9 | CASGLNGYTF | TGTGCCAGCGGCCTGAATGGCTACACCTTC
TRBJ2-3 | many | TRBD1 | TRBV5-1 | CASSLGGQRTDTQYF | TGCGCCAGCAGCTTGGGGGGACAGCGCACAGATACGCAGTATTTT
TRBJ1-1 | . | . | TRBV5-5 | CASSLSMKTAFF | TGTGCCAGCAGCCTCTCCATGAAAACAGCTTTCTTT
TRBJ1-2 | many | . | TRBV4-2 | CASSPAGTSLNYGYTF | TGTGCCAGCAGCCCCGCGGGGACATCTCTAAACTATGGCTACACCTTC
TRBJ1-2 | many | . | TRBV12-3/TRBV12-4 | CASSPRGGIGYTF | TGTGCCAGCTCTCCCCGTGGGGGTATTGGCTACACCTTC
TRBJ1-1 | few | . | TRBV12-3/TRBV12-4 | CASSPGSGTGNTEAFF | TGTGCCAGCAGCCCCGGGAGCGGGACTGGGAACACTGAAGCTTTCTTT
TRBJ2-1 | many | . | TRBV5-1 | CASTPDVSYNEQFF | TGCGCCAGCACCCCAGATGTCTCCTACAATGAGCAGTTCTTC
TRBJ2-4 | many | . | TRBV12-3/TRBV12-4 | CASSFYEGGKNIQYF | TGTGCCAGCAGTTTTTATGAGGGAGGCAAAAACATTCAGTACTTC
TRBJ2-1 | many | . | TRBV6-6 | CATHDRGRSEQFF | TGTGCCACTCACGACCGGGGTCGGAGTGAGCAGTTCTTC
TRBJ1-1 | many | TRBD1 | TRBV6-5 | CASIDRGRSTEAFF | TGTGCCAGCATCGACAGGGGCAGAAGCACTGAAGCTTTCTTT
TRBJ2-3 | . | . | TRBV5-1 | CASRLESGTDTQYF | TGCGCCAGCAGACTAGAGTCTGGCACAGATACGCAGTATTTT
TRBJ2-1 | many | . | TRBV9 | CASSVASISIEQFF | TGTGCCAGCAGCGTAGCAAGTATAAGTATTGAGCAGTTCTTC
TRBJ1-1 | many | . | TRBV7-9 | CASSLARGSTEAFF | TGTGCCAGCAGCTTAGCCAGGGGTAGCACTGAAGCTTTCTTT
TRBJ1-5 | . | . | TRBV4-1 | CASSQESGVLGPQHF | TGCGCCAGCAGCCAAGAATCGGGGGTTCTGGGGCCCCAGCATTTT
TRBJ2-6 | many | . | TRBV6-1 | CASRAVQAGANVLTF | TGTGCCAGCAGGGCCGTACAGGCTGGGGCCAACGTCCTGACTTTC
TRBJ2-1 | many | . | TRBV5-1 | CASFKGGSYNEQFF | TGCGCCAGCTTTAAGGGGGGCTCCTACAATGAGCAGTTCTTC
TRBJ1-6 | many | . | TRBV5-1 | CASSVEGRVRNSPLHF | TGCGCCAGCAGCGTCGAGGGACGGGTAAGGAATTCACCCCTCCACTTT
TRBJ2-5 | many | TRBD1 | TRBV5-1 | CASSFLTGTGEETQYF | TGCGCCAGCAGCTTTCTAACTGGGACAGGGGAAGAGACCCAGTACTTC
TRBJ2-1 | few | TRBD1 | TRBV9 | CASSVEGRGKQFF | TGTGCCAGCAGCGTAGAGGGCAGGGGGAAGCAGTTCTTC
TRBJ2-2 | . | . | TRBV7-9 | CASSLQPDTGELFF | TGTGCCAGCAGCTTACAACCCGACACCGGGGAGCTGTTTTTT
TRBJ2-7 | many | . | TRBV6-5 | CASSYGGASYEQYF | TGTGCCAGCAGTTACGGGGGCGCCTCCTACGAGCAGTACTTC
TRBJ1-6 | . | TRBD1 | TRBV7-9 | CASSLTGTANSPLHF | TGTGCCAGCAGCTTAACCGGGACAGCTAATTCACCCCTCCACTTT
TRBJ1-1 | many | . | TRBV6-5 | CASRVQGLNTEAFF | TGTGCCAGCAGGGTACAGGGACTGAACACTGAAGCTTTCTTT
TRBJ1-6 | many | . | TRBV5-1 | CASSLEGANSPLHF | TGCGCCAGCAGCTTGGAAGGGGCTAATTCACCCCTCCACTTT
TRBJ2-3 | many | . | TRBV6-5 | CASSYSRGSTDTQYF | TGTGCCAGCAGTTACTCACGGGGAAGCACAGATACGCAGTATTTT
TRBJ2-4 | few | TRBD1 | TRBV5-1 | CASSPQGAGDIQYF | TGCGCCAGCAGCCCACAGGGGGCGGGGGACATTCAGTACTTC
TRBJ2-2 | . | . | TRBV4-1 | CASRGQRTNTGELFF | TGCGCCAGCAGAGGGCAGCGGACGAACACCGGGGAGCTGTTTTTT
TRBJ2-7 | many | . | TRBV7-8 | CASSLGWDGLYEQYF | TGTGCCAGCAGCTTAGGTTGGGACGGACTTTACGAGCAGTACTTC
TRBJ1-2 | many | . | TRBV5-6 | CASSLKNYGYTF | TGTGCCAGCAGCTTGAAGAACTATGGCTACACCTTC
TRBJ1-5 | . | . | TRBV3-1 | CASSQWQGSNQPRNF | TGTGCCAGCAGCCAATGGCAGGGTAGCAATCAGCCCCGGAATTTT
TRBJ2-7 | many | . | TRBV5-5 | CASSFQGRAYEQYF | TGTGCCAGCAGCTTTCAGGGGAGGGCCTACGAGCAGTACTTC
TRBJ1-1 | many | TRBD1 | TRBV20-1 | CSARELTGESGEAFF | TGCAGTGCTAGAGAGCTTACAGGGGAGAGTGGTGAAGCTTTCTTT
TRBJ2-2 | few | . | TRBV5-1 | CASSLPVGDTGELFF | TGCGCCAGCAGCCTTCCAGTTGGTGACACCGGGGAGCTGTTTTTT
TRBJ1-1 | few | . | TRBV5-6 | CASSLWPKLAGEAFF | TGTGCCAGCAGCTTGTGGCCCAAATTGGCGGGTGAAGCTTTCTTT
TRBJ1-1 | few | TRBD1 | TRBV7-6 | CASSHRDREAFF | TGTGCCAGCAGCCACCGGGACAGAGAAGCTTTCTTT
TRBJ2-7 | few | . | TRBV5-1 | CASSQGGYEQYF | TGCGCCAGCAGCCAGGGGGGCTACGAGCAGTACTTC
TRBJ2-3 | many | . | TRBV24-1 | CATSDWEQGGDTQYF | TGTGCCACCAGTGATTGGGAACAGGGAGGAGATACGCAGTATTTT
TRBJ2-3 | . | . | TRBV7-2 | CASSLSVGSTDTQYF | TGTGCCAGCAGCTTAAGTGTGGGGAGCACAGATACGCAGTATTTT
TRBJ2-4 | many | . | TRBV6-6 | CASSYSTPQLAKNIQYF | TGTGCCAGCAGTTACTCGACACCACAACTAGCCAAAAACATTCAGTACTTC
TRBJ1-1 | many | . | TRBV27 | CASSRGTEAFF | TGTGCCAGCAGCAGAGGCACTGAAGCTTTCTTT
TRBJ1-1 | few | . | TRBV29-1 | CSVEWGRVGEAFF | TGCAGCGTTGAATGGGGGCGGGTTGGTGAAGCTTTCTTT
TRBJ2-7 | few | TRBD1 | TRBV20-1 | CSARGTGNEQYF | TGCAGTGCTAGAGGGACAGGGAACGAGCAGTACTTC
TRBJ2-7 | many | . | TRBV7-6 | CASSLALAGTTYEQYF | TGTGCCAGCAGCTTAGCGCTGGCAGGGACGACCTACGAGCAGTACTTC
TRBJ1-1 | many | . | TRBV9 | CASSKTRGETEAFF | TGTGCCAGCAGCAAAACACGTGGGGAGACTGAAGCTTTCTTT
TRBJ2-2 | many | TRBD2 | TRBV7-2 | CASSPGGVTGELFF | TGTGCCAGCAGCCCCGGGGGGGTCACCGGGGAGCTGTTTTTT
TRBJ2-6 | many | . | TRBV4-1 | CASSQDPVGSGANVLTF | TGCGCCAGCAGCCAAGACCCGGTGGGCTCTGGGGCCAACGTCCTGACTTTC
TRBJ1-2 | . | . | TRBV24-1 | CATSGGQGYGYTF | TGTGCCACCAGTGGAGGGCAGGGGTATGGCTACACCTTC